These 5 T cell receptor beta chains share one sample of origin, sequenced in a study of blood T cell repertoires in COVID-19. The assay was immunoSEQ multiplex PCR, and TCRdb's table has in-frame clones only and misses some. The sample consists of around 230,000 clones, about 81% of them appearing once. The sample was peripheral blood. All receptors come from a woman in her fifties or sixties with active or convalescent COVID-19.

The gene calls are TRBV15 and TRBJ2-5, with 8 positions matching TRBD2. CDR3 length: 21 amino acids. Trimming removed 3 bases from V and 3 bases from J; junction bases left unmatched: 24. Germline V gives CDR1 LNHNV, CDR2 YYDKDF (reference sequence). The DNA of the CDR3 is TGTGCCACCAGCAGGGACCGTAAGGCAGTAGCGGGGCCAAGCAAGGAAGAGACCCAGTACTTC. This encodes CATSRDRKAVAGPSKEETQYF.

This clone has more than one count but fewer than ten. The chain combines TRBV6-2 or TRBV6-3 with TRBJ2-2, with 7 bases aligning to TRBD2. The CDR3 length is 15 residues. Germline CDR1 MNHEY, CDR2 SVGEGT. With 0 bases clipped from V and 5 bases from J, the junction kept 3 bases outside the gene matches. CDR3 protein: CASSYSLAATGELFF. In nucleotides, the CDR3 is TGTGCCAGCAGTTACTCGCTAGCGGCGACCGGGGAGCTGTTTTTT.

This chain joins TRBV15 and TRBJ1-2, with D hard to call. The CDR3 spans 13 residues. The germline V gene has CDR1 LNHNV and CDR2 YYDKDF (reference sequence). With 0 bases removed from V and 4 bases from J, the gap between germline ends came to 6 bases. This chain's CDR3 is CATSRDGVYGYTF. DNA for the CDR3: TGTGCCACCAGCAGAGACGGGGTCTATGGCTACACCTTC.

The CDR3 spells CASSSGQGNEQYF. The CDR3 DNA is TGCGCCAGCAGCTCGGGACAGGGTAACGAGCAGTACTTC. The chain links TRBV5-1 to TRBJ2-7; the match to TRBD1 covers 9 bases. The germline gives CDR1 SGHRS, CDR2 YFSETQ. This CDR3 comprises 13 residues. The V and J ends lost 3 bases and 5 bases, in that order; junction bases with no gene match: 3.

The chain uses TRBV7-8 and TRBJ2-7; TRBD1 is a possible D gene (8 bases). V was shortened by 4 bases and J by 0 bases, with 16 bases between the two germline ends. This CDR3 comprises 16 residues. Germline CDR1 SGHVS, CDR2 FQNEAQ. CDR3 residues: CASSSGYRGGSYEQYF. In DNA form, the CDR3 reads TGTGCCAGCAGCTCGGGGTACAGGGGGGGCTCCTACGAGCAGTACTTC.